This entry lists 16 T cell receptor beta chains sequenced from one sample in a study of blood T cell repertoires in COVID-19 (dated by TCRdb to 2020 to 2021). The library was built by means of the immunoSEQ multiplex PCR assay. TCRdb carries this immuneACCESS record with in-frame sequences only. Its versions omit some clonotypes, under half of them owing to an unresolved V gene in the studies checked, with the rest unexplained. The sample data list approximately 210,000 clones, and 84% of these were observed just once. Less than 8% of the sample is in the top ten clones. The sequencing input was peripheral blood. The receptor source for this set is a woman aged 45-65 years with active or convalescent COVID-19.

The chain recombines TRBV7-8 with TRBJ1-1; 7 nucleotides line up with TRBD1. The CDR3 spans 15 residues. Germline V gene data show CDR1 as SGHVS and CDR2 as FQNEAQ. V trimming: 6 bases; J trimming: 1 base; junction bases outside the gene matches: 8. The CDR3 DNA sequence: TGTGCCAGCAGTCGTAGGGGACAGTCGAACACTGAAGCTTTCTTT. The encoded protein is CASSRRGQSNTEAFF.

This rearrangement joins TRBV28 to TRBJ1-2; unclear D gene. V was clipped by 3 bases and J by 7 bases, with 6 bases between them. The germline CDR1 and CDR2 sequences are MDHEN and SYDVKM. The CDR3 has 11 amino acids. The CDR3 loop reads CASSFAGGYTF. CDR3 sequence (DNA): TGTGCCAGCAGTTTCGCCGGTGGCTACACCTTC.

V gene TRBV18 combines with J gene TRBJ1-1; D is undetermined. Germline values: CDR1 KGHSH, CDR2 LQKENI. The CDR3 consists of 15 residues. V was cut by 0 bases and J by 4 bases, with 12 bases left in between. The CDR3 loop reads CASSPPSRRGTEAFF. CDR3 nucleotide sequence: TGTGCCAGCTCACCACCCTCAAGACGAGGCACTGAAGCTTTCTTT.

This clone was observed a handful of times. J is TRBJ1-1 and V is TRBV28, with 8 bases aligning to TRBD1. V was clipped by 5 bases and J by 0 bases; unmatched bases: 5. This CDR3 is built from 15 residues. Germline assignment: CDR1 MDHEN and CDR2 SYDVKM. The CDR3 sequence: CASSSTGGMNTEAFF. CDR3 bases: TGTGCCAGCAGTAGCACAGGGGGGATGAACACTGAAGCTTTCTTT.

This clone was found once. V usage is TRBV2 and J usage is TRBJ1-1; a possible D gene is TRBD1 (5 bases). Between the trimmed V and J ends, which lost 0 bases and 5 bases, there was a span of 10 bases. The germline CDR1 and CDR2 sequences are SNHLY and FYNNEI. This CDR3 comprises 14 residues. Here the CDR3 reads CASSEALGGTEAFF. The CDR3 coding sequence is TGTGCCAGCAGTGAAGCGCTTGGGGGGACTGAAGCTTTCTTT.

The chain combines TRBV5-4 with TRBJ2-3, with D possibly TRBD1 on 5 matching bases. There are 15 residues in the CDR3. V lost 7 bases to trimming and J lost 2 bases, with 17 bases between them. CDR1 SGHNT and CDR2 YYREEE come from the germline V gene (reference sequence). The CDR3 here is CASRKNRGHTDTQYF. The CDR3 DNA follows: TGTGCCAGCCGAAAGAACAGAGGACACACAGATACGCAGTATTTT.

V usage is TRBV2 and J usage is TRBJ1-1; 7 bases fit TRBD1. Germline CDR1 is SNHLY and CDR2 is FYNNEI. The CDR3 is 13 residues long. The ends lost 6 bases at V and 4 bases at J; junction bases unmatched: 5. CDR3 sequence reads: CASSKQGSTEAFF. The CDR3 nucleotides are TGTGCCAGCAGCAAACAGGGGAGCACTGAAGCTTTCTTT.

V and J are TRBV19 and TRBJ2-7, with D perhaps TRBD1 (6 bases). The length of the CDR3 is 15 residues. Germline values: CDR1 LNHDA, CDR2 SQIVND (reference sequence). V lost 6 bases to trimming and J lost 2 bases, with 17 bases between them. Here the CDR3 DNA reads TGTGCCAGTAGGGACAGACAGATTATTACCTACGAGCAGTACGTC. This sequence encodes CASRDRQIITYEQYV.

This chain uses TRBV5-1 with TRBJ2-7; TRBD2 matches 10 bases. Trimming at V came to 7 bases and at J to 5 bases, leaving 9 bases not matched to a gene. Per germline, CDR1 SGHRS and CDR2 YFSETQ. This CDR3 contains 14 residues. CDR3 coding DNA: TGCGCCAGCTCCCCAAGCGGGGGGGCCGACGAGCAGTACGTC. It is translated as CASSPSGGADEQYV.

This chain links TRBV6-4 with TRBJ1-2; D may be TRBD1 (5 bases). The CDR3 loop spans 13 amino acids. V dropped 6 bases and J dropped 8 bases, with 16 bases sitting between them. The germline V gene encodes CDR1 MRHNA and CDR2 SNTAGT. The CDR3 DNA is TGTGCCAGCAGCCCAAGTGGGGCGGGAGGCTACACCTTC. Its translation: CASSPSGAGGYTF.

This clone was picked up a small number of times. The J gene is TRBJ2-5, the V gene TRBV2; tentatively, D is TRBD2 (5 bases). The length of the CDR3 is 13 residues. The germline CDR1 and CDR2 sequences are SNHLY and FYNNEI. Trimming removed 6 bases from V and 3 bases from J, with 11 bases in between. CDR3: CASRPRGKETQYF. The CDR3, as DNA: TGTGCCAGCAGGCCCCGGGGAAAAGAGACCCAGTACTTC.

Comment on this clone: A read error may account for a junction end that differs from germline. The chain links TRBV29-1 to TRBJ1-2; D possibly corresponds to TRBD1 (6 bases). Germline CDR1 is SQVTM and CDR2 is ANQGSEA. CDR3 size: 14 residues. The CDR3 DNA follows: TGCAGCGTTCAAGAGAAACAGGGCTGGTATGGCTACACCTTC. Encoded protein: CSVQEKQGWYGYTF.

The chain uses TRBV6-6 and TRBJ1-1, with TRBD1 as a possible D gene (6 bases). There are 13 residues in the CDR3. V gave up 6 bases and J gave up 1 base, with 9 bases separating them. Germline assignment: CDR1 MNHNY and CDR2 SVGAGI (reference sequence). The CDR3 nucleotides read TGTGCCAGCAGAACGGGACAGAACACTGAAGCTTTCTTT. Protein: CASRTGQNTEAFF.

Here the CDR3 reads CASSLLDALNTEAFF. CDR3 coding DNA: TGTGCCAGCAGCCTCCTAGACGCGTTGAACACTGAAGCTTTCTTT. The rearrangement joins TRBV3-1 (or the pseudogene TRBV3-2) to TRBJ1-1; D uncertain. Germline CDR1 and CDR2: LGHDT and YNNKEL (reference sequence). The CDR3 is 15 residues long. The germline V and J ends were trimmed by 4 bases and 0 bases, with 12 bases remaining between them.

The chain recombines TRBV29-1 with TRBJ1-1, with D perhaps matching TRBD1 (6 bases). Germline assignment: CDR1 SQVTM and CDR2 ANQGSEA. This CDR3 contains 14 residues. The V end lost 4 bases, the J end lost 5 bases, and 17 bases lay between the germline ends. The CDR3 bases are TGCAGCGTTGCGCAGGGGTCGGGAGGGACTGAAGCTTTCTTT. Amino acids: CSVAQGSGGTEAFF.

This chain joins TRBV28 and TRBJ1-3; weak D call: TRBD1 (6 bases). Per germline, CDR1 MDHEN and CDR2 SYDVKM. This CDR3 contains 16 residues. The ends were cut back, 2 bases at V and 4 bases at J, with 15 bases in the middle. CDR3: CASSLRHRASGNTIYF. The CDR3 DNA follows: TGTGCCAGCAGTTTAAGACACAGGGCTTCAGGAAACACCATATATTTT.